This TCR beta chain stems from a study of CXCR3-negative and CXCR3-positive naive CD8 T cells. UMI-labeled TRB cDNA libraries were prepared by 5' RACE. TCRdb re-analyzed the 5' RACE reads; it lists each CDR3 protein once, without DNA. This sample contains around 61,000 distinct CDR3 sequences. The CDR3 is 19 amino acids. CDR1 is SGHRS, CDR2 YFSETQ, per germline. CD45RO-CCR7+CD27+CD95- marked naive CD8+ T cells. The study's findings and limits: More hydrophobic TRB CDR3s were found in CXCR3-positive naive cells than in CXCR3-negative naive cells.

As concerns this clonotype: Its matching antigen is unknown.

V gene TRBV5-1 combines with J gene TRBJ1-2; there is no DNA to check the TCRdb D call of TRBD1. The source is a human donor in good health. Some clones in this sample may be carry-over from other donors' samples. Specimen: naive CXCR3+ CD8+ T cells from blood. Subset reported: CD45RO-CCR7+CD27+CD95- naive CD8+ T cells expressing CXCR3 (TNR3+). The CDR3 here is CASSFQQGQVEFGHYGYTF.